This T cell receptor (beta chain) is from a study of cytomegalovirus exposure and HLA in healthy donors (dated by TCRdb to 2016 to 2017). Describing the broader study: An earlier analysis of some 600 of the donors reported 276 Gb of sequence data and roughly 120 million unique TCR beta sequences obtained from about 170 million T cells. An early release that covered around 590 HLA-typed donors contained approximately 300 gigabases of sequencing data and 80 million or so unique TCR sequences. Among the roughly 390 genotyped donors, around 79% belonged to the genetic ancestry cluster associated with self-reported Caucasian donors. The study aimed to test whether cataloging public T cell receptors could reveal signatures of past pathogen exposure. The T cell repertoires of 666 subjects were profiled by immunosequencing and related to cytomegalovirus serostatus. In addition to the first cohort of approximately 670 subjects, a separate validation cohort of approximately 130 different subjects was used. The study combined high-throughput TCR immunosequencing, statistical association of individual TCRs with disease status, and machine learning to predict cytomegalovirus infection status. A later analysis re-analyzed previously published TCR beta repertoires from approximately 700 donors and added high-resolution HLA genotyping to study TCR occurrence patterns. Rather than drawing on any new phenotypic data, the later analysis identified candidate immune exposures from TCR beta sequences and the way those sequences occurred across donors. To decide whether each TCR beta V gene segment behaved as functional or pseudogenic, an earlier analysis of fewer than 750 of the donors relied on high-throughput TCR beta sequencing. Donor age, sex, ethnicity and CMV serostatus were compiled together with the repertoire data. Genome-wide SNP genotypes for about 60% of the 666 donors were used in a later genetic analysis, which treated that subset as a discovery cohort. All discovery cohort repertoires had been generated using a single sequencing platform. Class I and class II HLA loci were covered by the typing at four-digit resolution. Typing coverage varied by locus: roughly 620-640 donors for A, B, C, DRB1 and DQB1; approximately 520 for DQA1; about 590 for DPA1; under 490 for DPB1. A handful of DR-DQ haplotypes were handled as single units for association and clustering because linkage in the cohort was strong. Among over 350 genotyped donors of the cohort, an average of about 240,000 unique TCR beta nucleotide sequences were sequenced per donor, roughly 20% of them non-productive. Study-wide conclusions, independent of this receptor: This cohort had only TCR beta chains sequenced, and the lack of alpha or paired-chain data limited which features could be detected. The study listed 164 TCR beta chains as associated with cytomegalovirus. V-gene and J-gene trimming of TCR beta chains was associated with a missense DCLRE1C variant in a later genetic analysis, and the association was replicated in an independent cohort. The presence/absence analyses assumed that sequencing depth was roughly uniform across donors, and that assumption may not be true. A later analysis reported that several top co-occurrence clusters appeared linked to parvovirus B19, influenza, CMV and Epstein-Barr virus. An earlier analysis of several hundred of the donors showed that most TCR beta V segments appeared in productive rearrangements either about 87% or about 30% of the time, which broadly matched IMGT annotations. The classifier was reported to diagnose cytomegalovirus status with high specificity and sensitivity in both the original cohort and the validation cohort. At a false discovery rate of 0.05, a later analysis linked fewer than 20,000 TCR beta sequences to specific HLA alleles. When HLA alleles, especially DR and DQ, strongly co-occurred, TCR associations were difficult to assign to individual alleles. In a later analysis, HLA-associated TCR beta chains were found to be more clonally expanded and to have lower generation probabilities than equally common non-associated chains. A group of highly shared sequence variants was considered likely to be a technical artifact of the sequencing pipeline. Because counts were too low, roughly 17 rarely observed V segments, including chromosome 9 orphons, were left out of the earlier analysis of approximately 580 of the donors. According to a later genetic analysis, donors in an Asian-associated ancestry cluster had fewer N-insertions in productive TCRs than the approximately 690-donor mean. A few of the identified cytomegalovirus-associated TCR beta chains were confirmed in vitro to be specific for cytomegalovirus antigens. According to the authors, the approach could potentially be generalized to other disease states and immunological phenotypes. A further reported finding was that TCR beta sequences accurately predicted the HLA-A and HLA-B alleles for most subjects in the first cohort. Correlated functional status among segregating V segments might be attributable to linkage disequilibrium, but an unknown experimental factor could not be ruled out. According to a later analysis, TCR association rates differed among HLA loci, with DRB1 alleles showing the most associated TCRs and HLA-C alleles showing the fewest. According to a later analysis, most CMV-associated TCR beta chains appeared to be HLA-restricted, and the HLA associations seemed to be driven largely by CMV exposure. Because the 87-base-pair reads could not distinguish some IMGT-functional V segments, including TRBV6-2 and TRBV6-3, those segments were excluded. CMV serostatus was the only immune exposure information available for the cohort. Across donors, most TCR sequences were observed very rarely, whereas some public TCRs were present in many individuals. Because HLA typing was missing for some donors at each locus, association tests included only the typed subset.

In total, 630 or so healthy bone marrow donors made up the cohort. All cohort members were sampled while nominally healthy, although unrecorded immune exposures were likely present. The donor tested CMV seropositive, placing the donor among the 290 or so seropositive members of the cohort. Every donor gave a peripheral blood sample, and the peripheral blood mononuclear cells from that sample were used for TCR beta sequencing. The Qiagen DNeasy Blood Extraction Kit was used to extract genomic DNA from the blood cell samples. The method was the immunoSEQ multiplex PCR assay. A mixture of 60 forward primers for TCR Vbeta segments and 13 reverse primers for TCR Jbeta segments was used in the multiplex PCR. The CDR3 region of rearranged TCR beta genes was amplified from genomic DNA with a multiplex PCR assay. The amplified TCR beta libraries were sequenced on the Illumina HiSeq System as 87-base-pair reads. Concerning the study's data processing: A later analysis tallied around 87 million unique TCR beta chains across the approximately 670 repertoires, and about 12 million of those chains were shared by two or more donors. Raw reads were error-corrected and collapsed into unique sequences by a nearest-neighbor algorithm in which closely related sequences were merged to remove PCR and sequencing errors. Alignment of CDR3 sequences to IMGT reference sequences was used to assign V, D and J gene segments. For a sequence to be retained, at least a six-nucleotide match to both a V gene segment and a J gene segment was required. Rearrangements were classified as productive when the CDR3 lacked stop codons and remained in frame with V and J, and all other rearrangements were classified as non-productive. Following IMGT convention, CDR3 was defined as the stretch from the second conserved V-encoded cysteine to the conserved J-encoded phenylalanine. Sequences without an unambiguous match to a single V gene segment were excluded from the earlier analysis of 450 to 650 of the donors. An earlier analysis of a few hundred of the donors classified V segments as functional when productive rearrangements were above 56.7% and as segregating when the standard deviation between donors was above 5%. A statistical classification framework was built for diagnosing cytomegalovirus status from the catalog of TCR beta chain sequences. In a later analysis, V and J genes were assigned by comparing TCR nucleotide sequences against IMGT/GENE-DB human TR gene sequences. In a later analysis, CDR3 sequences and most-parsimonious VDJ recombination scenarios were assigned using the TCRdist pipeline. In a later analysis, every TCR beta chain was defined by the combination of its CDR3 amino acid sequence and its V-gene family, and reads without a unique V-gene family were dropped. To address suspected cross-contamination and a sequencing artifact, a later analysis removed some 620 highly shared, low-generation-probability nucleotide sequences. In a later analysis, a clonal expansion index for each public chain was calculated from normalized within-repertoire ranks of inferred template counts. In a later analysis, generation probabilities were computed with a VDJ recombination model fitted to out-of-frame rearrangements, and the resulting probabilities were checked against IGoR. Hypergeometric tests were used in a later analysis to score TCR-TCR, TCR-HLA and TCR-CMV co-occurrence, with a repertoire-size bias correction applied to the TCR pairs. A later analysis estimated false discovery rates by permuting HLA or CMV assignments 20 times. In a later analysis, co-occurring TCRs were grouped with DBSCAN, and TCRdist sequence similarity was added when clustering was performed within HLA-allele-positive subsets. Repertoires with fewer than 30,000 or more than 120,000 public chains, plus five repertoires with anomalous nucleotide sharing, were excluded from co-occurrence clustering. What TCRdb holds here is the immuneACCESS table cut down to in-frame rearrangements. Part of the clones is not present; checked against another copy, under half of the missing clones reflect an unresolved V gene, and the others are unexplained. Clonal size and the V and J genes are those of that table, whereas D and trimming came from the DNA. The sample table shows 150,000 to 200,000 clones, and around 78% are seen once. The top ten clonotypes cover about 13% of the sample.

This clone was observed a handful of times. It has no known antigen specificity. There are no base qualities to consult, and no much larger clone falls within one base. The germline V gene (reference sequence) supplies CDR1 LNHDA and CDR2 SQIVND. The junction shows trimming of 3 bases on V and 2 bases on J, plus 12 bases between the germline ends. The CDR3 numbers 15 residues from cysteine through phenylalanine. Only the CDR3 part of the read is kept: 45 bases, read in frame from the first base. The rearrangement joined TRBV19 to TRBJ2-3; tentative D gene TRBD1, with 5 bases matching. Sequenced sample: PBMCs. The sequence was collected from a woman between 45 and 60 years old in good health and CMV-seropositive. The CDR3 is CASSIGQGVTDTQYF. The nucleotide sequence is given as TGTGCCAGTAGTATCGGGCAGGGCGTCACAGATACGCAGTATTTT. The variable domain in full, with residues beyond the CDR3 obtained from the reference TRBV19 and TRBJ2-3 genes, is DGGITQSPKYLFRKEGQNVTLSCEQNLNHDAMYWYRQDPGQGLRLIYYSQIVNDFQKGDIAEGYSVSREKKESFPLTVTSAQKNPTAFYLCASSIGQGVTDTQYFGPGTRLTVL.